This TCR beta chain was obtained from a study of a mutant IDH1 vaccine in newly diagnosed glioma (dated by TCRdb to about 2021). In terms of the full investigation: Of the roughly 32 patients who were treated, about 60% were male and around 40% were female, and the mean age was around 43 years. Before enrollment, patients had received standard therapy of radiotherapy alone, temozolomide alone, or radiochemotherapy with temozolomide; most received the combination. Peripheral blood samples were drawn at six visits, namely V03 (baseline), V05, V07, V10, V12 and V13. Longitudinal TCRB deep sequencing was done for fewer than 30 treated patients, wherever samples were available for exploratory analyses.

With regard to this clone: Its specific antigen is unknown. It has no much larger one-base neighbor in the sample; base qualities were not kept.

V loses 3 bases at its end and J loses 3 bases; junction bases beyond the gene matches: 5. Including the terminal cysteine and phenylalanine, the CDR3 comprises 14 residues. Only CDR3 DNA is held: 42 bases, read in frame from base 1. Based on the germline V gene (reference sequence), the CDR1 and CDR2 sequences are PRHDT and FYEKMQ. Library generation was performed with the immunoSEQ multiplex PCR assay. The hsTCRB Kit was used according to the manufacturer's protocol to amplify rearranged TCR beta chain sequences. An Illumina MiSeq was used to sequence the TCRB libraries. As for how the authors treated the data: Demultiplexing, trimming and gene mapping were performed with the kit vendor's proprietary platform. TCRdb stores this immuneACCESS table with in-frame sequences only. Part of the clones is absent; in the studies checked, under half of the shortfall reflects unresolved V genes, and no reason is known for the rest. D and trimming were read from the DNA, whereas the V and J calls and clone size are those reported in that table. This sample lists roughly 71,000 clones; approximately 86% were detected once. The ten largest account for roughly 2.6% of the sample.

The sample's time point label, in plain terms: baseline, week 1 (first vaccination visit). What the treatment or condition label conveys for this sample: pre-vaccination baseline after standard-of-care therapy. Newly diagnosed WHO grade 3 or 4 IDH1-mutant astrocytomas showing loss of nuclear ATRX were present in the donors. The samples were drawn from NOA16, a multicentre, single-arm, open-label phase I trial in Germany that tested a mutant IDH1 peptide vaccine in humans for the first time. Blood drawn at visit V03 was used as the baseline sample for immunogenicity testing. Genomic DNA for TCRB sequencing was extracted from EDTA blood using the DNeasy Blood and Tissue Kit. On the study overall, not on this receptor specifically: It was noted by the authors that analyses of patient blood samples could not be reproduced owing to sample limitations. Across multiple MHC alleles, vaccine-induced immune responses were seen in nearly 95% of patients. Pseudoprogression seemed to be unrelated to changes in the top peripheral T cell clonotypes found by TCRB sequencing. Availability determined which PBMC samples were chosen for TCRB deep sequencing.

This sequence originates from a man aged 25 to 40 with glioma. Recombination joined TRBV13 with TRBJ2-7; 7 central nucleotides agree with TRBD1. This sample comprised PBMCs, obtained from a glioma patient treated with radiotherapy, temozolomide or both. The DNA sequence is TGTGCCAGCAGCTTCCGCCGGGACAGCTACGAGCAGTACTTC. This codes for CASSFRRDSYEQYF.